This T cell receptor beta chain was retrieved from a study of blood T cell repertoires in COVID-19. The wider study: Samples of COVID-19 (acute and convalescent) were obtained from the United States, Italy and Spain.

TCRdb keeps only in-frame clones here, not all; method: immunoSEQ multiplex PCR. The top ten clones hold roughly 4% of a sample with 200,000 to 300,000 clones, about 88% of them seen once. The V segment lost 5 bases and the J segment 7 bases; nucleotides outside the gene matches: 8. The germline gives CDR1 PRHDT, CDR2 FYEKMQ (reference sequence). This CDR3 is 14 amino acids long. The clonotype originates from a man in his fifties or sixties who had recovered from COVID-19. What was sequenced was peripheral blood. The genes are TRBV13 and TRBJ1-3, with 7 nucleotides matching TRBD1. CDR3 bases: TGTGCCAGCAGCCCCGGGACAGTCGGGAACACCATATATTTT. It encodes CASSPGTVGNTIYF.